Listed below are T cell receptor beta chains from one sample, sequenced in a study of blood T cell repertoires in COVID-19. Measured with immunoSEQ multiplex PCR; TCRdb has only the in-frame clones, and not every one. The profile covers 130,000 to 150,000 clones, with around 80% appearing a single time and 13% taken by the ten largest. Sequencing was performed on peripheral blood. These receptors were collected from a man at least 80 years old with acute or convalescent COVID-19. CDR3s include the opening cysteine and the closing phenylalanine or tryptophan. Each record gives: J gene, D gene, V gene, clone size, CDR3 protein, CDR3 DNA. The D gene is left open where the match is weak. Clone size, where shown, is once, few, many, or a class for clones that have expanded.

j_gene: TRBJ1-2
d_gene: TRBD1
v_gene: TRBV7-2
abundance: .
CDR3aa: CASSITGEVGYTF
CDR3nt: TGTGCCAGCAGCATCACAGGGGAAGTAGGCTACACCTTC

j_gene: TRBJ1-1
d_gene: .
v_gene: TRBV11-2
abundance: .
CDR3aa: CASSSGLGSTNTEAFF
CDR3nt: TGTGCCAGCAGCTCCGGTTTGGGCTCCACGAACACTGAAGCTTTCTTT

j_gene: TRBJ1-3
d_gene: .
v_gene: TRBV28
abundance: .
CDR3aa: CASSRIGAGNTIYF
CDR3nt: TGTGCCAGCAGTCGCATCGGGGCTGGAAACACCATATATTTT

j_gene: TRBJ1-2
d_gene: TRBD1
v_gene: TRBV7-2
abundance: .
CDR3aa: CASSLVGQGAHYGYTF
CDR3nt: TGTGCCAGCAGCTTAGTGGGACAGGGGGCTCATTATGGCTACACCTTC

j_gene: TRBJ2-7
d_gene: .
v_gene: TRBV12-3/TRBV12-4
abundance: .
CDR3aa: CASSFRGRNEQYF
CDR3nt: TGTGCCAGCAGTTTTAGGGGAAGAAACGAGCAGTACTTC

j_gene: TRBJ2-3
d_gene: TRBD1
v_gene: TRBV5-1
abundance: .
CDR3aa: CASSSGGTGVSTDTQYF
CDR3nt: TGCGCCAGCAGCTCCGGAGGGACAGGGGTCAGCACAGATACGCAGTATTTT

j_gene: TRBJ2-1
d_gene: .
v_gene: TRBV5-1
abundance: .
CDR3aa: CASSLIRNEQFF
CDR3nt: TGCGCCAGCAGCTTGATACGGAATGAGCAGTTCTTC

j_gene: TRBJ2-3
d_gene: TRBD1
v_gene: TRBV7-2
abundance: .
CDR3aa: CASSFPGQPRDTQYF
CDR3nt: TGTGCCAGCAGCTTCCCGGGACAGCCGCGAGATACGCAGTATTTT

j_gene: TRBJ2-2
d_gene: TRBD1
v_gene: TRBV7-9
abundance: .
CDR3aa: CASSYRGQDTGELFF
CDR3nt: TGTGCCAGCAGCTACAGGGGGCAGGACACCGGGGAGCTGTTTTTT

j_gene: TRBJ2-2
d_gene: .
v_gene: TRBV6-6
abundance: few
CDR3aa: CASTKTGTGELFF
CDR3nt: TGTGCCAGCACCAAGACGGGGACCGGGGAGCTGTTTTTT

j_gene: TRBJ1-4
d_gene: TRBD1
v_gene: TRBV3-1/TRBV3-2
abundance: .
CDR3aa: CASSPLQGYGEKLFF
CDR3nt: TGTGCCAGCAGCCCTTTACAGGGGTATGGTGAAAAACTGTTTTTT

j_gene: TRBJ2-2
d_gene: .
v_gene: TRBV3-1/TRBV3-2
abundance: .
CDR3aa: CASSQDRGNTGELFF
CDR3nt: TGTGCCAGCAGCCAAGATAGGGGTAACACCGGGGAGCTGTTTTTT

j_gene: TRBJ2-2
d_gene: .
v_gene: TRBV6-6
abundance: once
CDR3aa: CASSYLGAVTGELFF
CDR3nt: TGTGCCAGCAGTTATTTGGGGGCTGTCACCGGGGAGCTGTTTTTT